A selection of T cell receptor beta chains follows, all from one sample in a study of blood T cell repertoires in COVID-19. Some clones are missing from TCRdb's copy, which holds only in-frame ones; the method was immunoSEQ multiplex PCR. The sample lists 120,000 to 150,000 clones; over 80% were seen once. Sequencing was done on a sample of peripheral blood. Receptors were obtained from a woman aged 40-49 years with active or convalescent COVID-19. The CDR3 runs from the conserved cysteine through the conserved F or W. D genes are given only for firm matches. Rows may omit the clone size; those that give it use once, few, many or a size class.

d_call	clone_size	j_call	v_call	cdr3_aa	cdr3_nt
-	-	TRBJ1-6	TRBV7-9	CASSSLPDRNSPLHF	TGTGCCAGCAGCTCCCTCCCCGACAGGAATTCACCCCTCCACTTT
TRBD1	-	TRBJ1-1	TRBV24-1	CATSDAGTGNTEAFF	TGTGCCACCAGTGATGCCGGGACAGGGAACACTGAAGCTTTCTTT
-	-	TRBJ1-1	TRBV6-5	CASTPDSLNTEAFF	TGTGCCAGCACCCCGGACAGCTTGAACACTGAAGCTTTCTTT
-	-	TRBJ1-1	TRBV13	CASSLGANTEAFF	TGTGCCAGCAGCTTGGGGGCGAACACTGAAGCTTTCTTT
-	few	TRBJ2-3	TRBV7-2	CASSARRTDTQYF	TGTGCCAGCAGCGCCCGGAGGACAGATACGCAGTATTTT
-	once	TRBJ1-2	TRBV3-1/TRBV3-2	CASSQDLKHNYGYTF	TGTGCCAGCAGCCAAGATTTAAAACATAACTATGGCTACACCTTC
TRBD1	-	TRBJ1-4	TRBV25-1	CASSDATGTNEKLFF	TGTGCCAGCAGCGACGCGACAGGGACTAATGAAAAACTGTTTTTT
-	-	TRBJ2-1	TRBV7-8	CASSLPGGSSSYNEQFF	TGTGCCAGCAGCTTACCCGGAGGGAGCAGCTCCTACAATGAGCAGTTCTTC
TRBD2	-	TRBJ2-3	TRBV28	CASSSRGGRATDTQYF	TGTGCCAGCAGTTCCCGCGGCGGGAGGGCCACAGATACGCAGTATTTT
TRBD1	once	TRBJ2-2	TRBV18	CASSHETSSPGTGVAGELFF	TGTGCCAGCTCACACGAGACGTCTTCTCCCGGGACAGGGGTGGCCGGGGAGCTGTTTTTT
TRBD2	-	TRBJ2-3	TRBV6-5	CASSYERGATDTQYF	TGTGCCAGCAGTTACGAGCGGGGGGCGACAGATACGCAGTATTTT
-	-	TRBJ1-5	TRBV28	CASRDRRSSNQPQHF	TGTGCCAGCAGAGATAGACGGAGTAGCAATCAGCCCCAGCATTTT
TRBD1	-	TRBJ1-2	TRBV4-3	CASSQRTGGAGSYGYTF	TGCGCCAGCAGCCAACGGACAGGGGGTGCCGGCTCCTATGGCTACACCTTC
-	-	TRBJ1-2	TRBV27	CASTKAGRPGYTF	TGTGCCAGCACCAAGGCAGGGAGGCCCGGCTACACCTTC
TRBD1	-	TRBJ2-1	TRBV6-2/TRBV6-3	CASSRHRDSNEQFF	TGTGCCAGCAGTCGACACAGGGACAGCAATGAGCAGTTCTTC
-	-	TRBJ2-1	TRBV6-4	CASSEGQTTGLFF	TGTGCCAGCAGTGAAGGGCAGACCACAGGGCTGTTCTTC
TRBD1	-	TRBJ2-1	TRBV9	CASNRQGPGDEQFF	TGTGCCAGCAATAGACAGGGGCCCGGCGATGAGCAGTTCTTC
-	-	TRBJ1-2	TRBV27	CASSAGTLVGYTF	TGTGCCAGCAGTGCCGGGACACTCGTAGGCTACACCTTC
-	-	TRBJ1-2	TRBV7-2	CASSPQGFRLINYGYTF	TGTGCCAGCAGCCCTCAGGGATTTCGATTAATTAACTATGGCTACACCTTC
TRBD1	-	TRBJ2-5	TRBV18	CASSPGQNVGETQYF	TGTGCCAGCTCACCGGGACAGAACGTCGGGGAGACCCAGTACTTC
-	-	TRBJ1-2	TRBV5-4	CASSLGAGDDYGYTF	TGTGCCAGCAGCTTGGGGGCAGGGGACGACTATGGCTACACCTTC
TRBD1	-	TRBJ2-5	TRBV9	CASSPWGTGYQETQYF	TGTGCCAGCAGCCCTTGGGGGACAGGGTATCAAGAGACCCAGTACTTC
TRBD1	-	TRBJ1-6	TRBV5-1	CASSLGQGTSPLHF	TGCGCCAGCAGCTTGGGACAGGGGACCTCACCCCTCCACTTT
TRBD1	-	TRBJ1-1	TRBV4-3	CASSLQGQGGAFF	TGCGCCAGCAGCCTACAGGGACAGGGGGGAGCTTTCTTT
-	-	TRBJ2-7	TRBV6-6	CASSYIQGPSYEQYF	TGTGCCAGCAGTTACATTCAGGGGCCTTCCTACGAGCAGTACTTC
-	-	TRBJ2-2	TRBV5-1	CASSPDAWLEGLFF	TGCGCCAGCAGCCCGGACGCCTGGCTCGAGGGGCTGTTTTTT
-	-	TRBJ2-3	TRBV19	CASTPGSLGTDTQYF	TGTGCCAGTACCCCCGGGAGCCTGGGCACAGATACGCAGTATTTT
TRBD2	-	TRBJ2-3	TRBV7-9	CASSPLISGTTDTQYF	TGTGCCAGCAGCCCCTTAATTAGCGGGACTACAGATACGCAGTATTTT
-	-	TRBJ1-2	TRBV18	CASSPATGENYGYTF	TGTGCCAGCTCACCAGCAACAGGCGAAAACTATGGCTACACCTTC
-	-	TRBJ1-4	TRBV6-2/TRBV6-3	CASSDLRRNEKLFF	TGTGCCAGCAGTGACCTTAGGAGGAATGAAAAACTGTTTTTT
TRBD2	-	TRBJ2-1	TRBV3-1/TRBV3-2	CASSHPRLAGGSAEQFF	TGTGCCAGCAGCCACCCCCGGCTAGCGGGGGGGTCGGCTGAGCAGTTCTTC
-	-	TRBJ2-7	TRBV6-2/TRBV6-3	CASSLGGAREQYF	TGTGCCAGCAGCCTTGGGGGGGCGCGGGAGCAGTACTTC